Following are 9 T cell receptor beta chains from one sample sequenced in a study of glioma-infiltrating T cells. Using RNA template, CDR3s of TCR alpha and beta were amplified with iRepertoire arm-PCR. TCRdb ran MiXCR on the multiplex PCR reads and lists one entry per CDR3 protein. This table has roughly 130,000 distinct CDR3 sequences, under 25% appearing once. Sequencing input: glioma tissue, nonneoplastic brain tissue, or PBMCs (not recorded which). The receptors originated from a human donor with low-grade glioma or glioblastoma, undergoing nonglioma brain surgery, or in good health (not recorded which).

This clonotype was counted at least ten times. This chain connects TRBV20-1 to TRBJ1-3; D remains ambiguous. The ends were cut back, 3 bases at V and 8 bases at J, with 20 bases in the middle. The CDR3 is made up of 15 amino acids. Germline V CDR1 and CDR2: DFQATT, SNEGSKA (reference sequence). Here the CDR3 DNA reads TGCAGTGCTAGTTCCCGGGTCCATGGGGAGGACACCATATATTTT. It encodes CSASSRVHGEDTIYF.

A note on this clonotype: A read error may be the cause here, since a much bigger clone is one base away. The CDR3 does not close with the conserved phenylalanine or tryptophan, likely indicating a read error. The rearrangement joins TRBV6-1 to TRBJ2-5, with a possible D match to TRBD2 (6 bases). Germline V gives CDR1 MNHNS, CDR2 SASEGT. This CDR3 contains 14 residues. Trimming took 4 bases from V and 2 from J, leaving 11 bases between them. Written as DNA, the CDR3 is TGTGCCAGCAGTGCCCCGGGGGAGCAAGAGACCCAGTACATC. Its translation: CASSAPGEQETQYI.

This clonotype has a count of ten or more. V usage is TRBV29-1 and J usage is TRBJ1-2, with D possibly TRBD1 on 6 matching bases. The ends were cut back, 6 bases at V and 8 bases at J, with 13 bases in the middle. The CDR3 covers 11 residues. CDR1 is SQVTM and CDR2 is ANQGSEA in the germline V gene. This CDR3 is CSVTTGSGYTF. The CDR3 region has the DNA TGCAGCGTCACGACAGGTTCCGGCTACACCTTC.

This clonotype was counted a few times. The genes are TRBV6-4 and TRBJ1-1; D gene ambiguous. The CDR3 consists of 17 residues. Germline loops: CDR1 MRHNA, CDR2 SNTAGT. V dropped 2 bases and J dropped 1 base, with 17 bases sitting between them. CDR3 DNA: TGTGCCAGCAGTGACCCAACCTCGTTAGGCCCGAACACTGAAGCTTTCTTT. The encoded protein is CASSDPTSLGPNTEAFF.

There are a few counts of this clonotype. The chain couples TRBV12-3 or TRBV12-4 to TRBJ1-1; possibly TRBD1 for D (5 bases). The CDR3 extends over 14 amino acids. Deletions cut 3 bases from V and 4 bases from J, with 12 bases between. In nucleotides, the CDR3 is TGTGCCAGCAGTTTTAAGTCCCAGGGCACTGAAGCTTTCTTT. Encoded protein: CASSFKSQGTEAFF.

This chain joins TRBV4-2 and TRBJ2-7; TRBD1 or TRBD2 may be the D gene (7 bases each). Germline assignment: CDR1 LGHNA and CDR2 YNFKEQ. CDR3 length: 15 amino acids. The V end lost 0 bases, the J end lost 5 bases, and 14 bases lay between the germline ends. CDR3 DNA sequence: TGTGCCAGCAGCCAAGATGGGAGCGGGACAGACGAGCAGTACGTC. This sequence encodes CASSQDGSGTDEQYV.

This sequence joins TRBV2 and TRBJ1-2; D is unresolved. Germline V lookup: CDR1 SNHLY, CDR2 FYNNEI. This CDR3 region has 14 residues. The ends were cut back, 4 bases at V and 0 bases at J, with 9 bases in the middle. This CDR3 is CASSVVRSNYGYTF. As DNA, the CDR3 is TGTGCCAGCAGTGTGGTTCGATCTAACTATGGCTACACCTTC.

This clonotype was detected ten times or more. The chain is built from TRBV20-1 and TRBJ2-3; possibly TRBD2 for D (5 bases). Per the germline V gene, CDR1 is DFQATT and CDR2 is SNEGSKA (reference sequence). This CDR3 is 11 amino acids long. V dropped 7 bases and J dropped 4 bases, with 9 bases sitting between them. The CDR3 sequence: CSVEGADTQYF. The CDR3 DNA follows: TGCAGTGTTGAGGGAGCAGATACGCAGTATTTT.

The chain carries TRBV5-1 and TRBJ1-4; D is unresolved. Germline V gene data show CDR1 as SGHRS and CDR2 as YFSETQ. The CDR3 sequence is 18 residues long. Trimming stripped 0 bases from V and 13 bases from J, with 28 bases between. DNA of the CDR3: TGCGCCAGCAGCTTGGTTGGACCGAGTTATTTAACTAATGAAGCACTGTTTTTT. Translated, it gives CASSLVGPSYLTNEALFF.